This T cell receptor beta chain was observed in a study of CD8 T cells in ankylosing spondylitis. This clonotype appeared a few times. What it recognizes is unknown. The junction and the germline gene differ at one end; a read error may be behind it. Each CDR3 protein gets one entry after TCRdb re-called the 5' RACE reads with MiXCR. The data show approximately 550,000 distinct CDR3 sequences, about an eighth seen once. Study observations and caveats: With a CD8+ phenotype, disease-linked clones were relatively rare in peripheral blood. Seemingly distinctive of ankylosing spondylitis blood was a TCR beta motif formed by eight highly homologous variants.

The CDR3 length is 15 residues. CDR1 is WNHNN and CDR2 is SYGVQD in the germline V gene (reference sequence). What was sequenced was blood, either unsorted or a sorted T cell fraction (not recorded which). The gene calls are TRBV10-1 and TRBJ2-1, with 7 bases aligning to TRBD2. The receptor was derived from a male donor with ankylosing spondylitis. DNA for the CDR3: TGCGCCAGCAGTGATAGGTGGGAGGGCTCCAATGAGCAGGTCTTC. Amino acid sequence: CASSDRWEGSNEQVF.